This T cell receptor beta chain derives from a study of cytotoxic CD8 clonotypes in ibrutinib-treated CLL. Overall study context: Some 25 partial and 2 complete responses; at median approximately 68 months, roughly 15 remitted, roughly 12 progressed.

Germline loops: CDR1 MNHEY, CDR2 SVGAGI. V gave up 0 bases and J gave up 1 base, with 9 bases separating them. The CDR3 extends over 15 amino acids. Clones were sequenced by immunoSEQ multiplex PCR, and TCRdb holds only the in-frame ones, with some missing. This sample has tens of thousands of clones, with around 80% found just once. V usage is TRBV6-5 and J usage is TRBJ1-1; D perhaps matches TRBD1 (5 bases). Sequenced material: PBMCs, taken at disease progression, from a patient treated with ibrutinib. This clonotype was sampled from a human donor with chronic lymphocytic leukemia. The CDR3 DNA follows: TGTGCCAGCAGTTACTCTTACAGGCGGAACACTGAAGCTTTCTTT. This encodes CASSYSYRRNTEAFF.